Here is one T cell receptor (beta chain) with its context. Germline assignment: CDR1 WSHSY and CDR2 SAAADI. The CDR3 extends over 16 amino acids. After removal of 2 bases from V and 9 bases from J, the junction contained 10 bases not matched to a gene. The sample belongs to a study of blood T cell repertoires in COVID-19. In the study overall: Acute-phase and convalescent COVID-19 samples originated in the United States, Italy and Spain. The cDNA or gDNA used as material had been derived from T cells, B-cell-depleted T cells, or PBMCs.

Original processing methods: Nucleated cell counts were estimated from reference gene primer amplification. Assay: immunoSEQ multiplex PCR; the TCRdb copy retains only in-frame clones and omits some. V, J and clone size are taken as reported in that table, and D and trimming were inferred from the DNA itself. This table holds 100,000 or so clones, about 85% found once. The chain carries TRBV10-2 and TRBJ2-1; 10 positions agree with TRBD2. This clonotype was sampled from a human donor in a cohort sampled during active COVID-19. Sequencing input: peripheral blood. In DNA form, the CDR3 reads TGCGCCAGCAGTGAGACTAGCGGGGTGGGATCAGGTGAGCAGTTCTTC. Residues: CASSETSGVGSGEQFF.